Listed here are 25 T cell receptor beta chains from one sample, sequenced in a study of blood T cell repertoires in COVID-19. The data were produced by immunoSEQ multiplex PCR, yet TCRdb's version contains in-frame clones alone and is incomplete. The sample has about 130,000 clones, 85% seen once. The sequenced sample was peripheral blood. The source is a woman aged 80 or older with acute or convalescent COVID-19.

This rearrangement joins TRBV7-9 to TRBJ1-5, with D possibly being TRBD1 (5 bases). The CDR3 is 12 amino acids. Trimming took 5 bases from V and 6 from J, leaving 8 bases between them. In germline, CDR1 is SEHNR, CDR2 FQNEAQ (reference sequence). The CDR3 DNA reads as TGTGCCAGCAGCGACGGGGGTCAGCCCCAGCATTTT. Translating gives CASSDGGQPQHF.

The chain links TRBV4-1 to TRBJ2-3; TRBD2 matches 8 bases. The V gene's germline CDR1 is MGHRA and CDR2 YSYEKL. Losses at the gene ends were 1 base for V and 1 base for J; bases not matched to a gene: 7. This CDR3 spans 17 amino acids. CDR3 sequence (DNA): TGCGCCAGCAGCCAAGGGCAGCGGGGGATCGGCACAGATACGCAGTATTTT. It is translated as CASSQGQRGIGTDTQYF.

The chain employs TRBV19 and TRBJ1-5, with TRBD1 identical over 8 bases. The V gene end was trimmed by 6 bases and the J gene end by 7 bases; junction bases not matched to a gene: 17. Germline CDR1 and CDR2: LNHDA and SQIVND (reference sequence). CDR3 length: 17 amino acids. CDR3 nucleotides: TGTGCCAGTAGCTTCATTGGCCACAGGGGGGTAACACAGCCCCAGCATTTT. This codes for CASSFIGHRGVTQPQHF.

This chain uses TRBV20-1 with TRBJ2-7; D may be TRBD1 (6 bases). With 6 bases removed from V and 6 bases from J, the gap between germline ends came to 12 bases. The CDR3 has 11 amino acids. Germline CDR1 is DFQATT and CDR2 is SNEGSKA (reference sequence). CDR3 loop: CSATDRSEQYF. CDR3 DNA: TGCAGTGCAACCGACAGGAGCGAGCAGTACTTC.

The chain combines TRBV28 with TRBJ2-3, with D perhaps TRBD1 (6 bases). The CDR3 extends over 15 amino acids. Per the germline V gene, CDR1 is MDHEN and CDR2 is SYDVKM. V lost 5 bases and J lost 2, with 14 bases in between. The CDR3 loop is CASSLQGFDTDTQYF. The CDR3 DNA sequence: TGTGCCAGCAGTCTACAGGGTTTTGACACAGATACGCAGTATTTT.

The chain couples TRBV2 to TRBJ1-3, with TRBD1 as a possible D gene (6 bases). The CDR3 consists of 14 residues. Germline V gene data show CDR1 as SNHLY and CDR2 as FYNNEI. Trimming stripped 6 bases from V and 7 bases from J, with 16 bases between. The CDR3 coding sequence is TGTGCCAGCAGGGAAACAGGGTCAGTGAACACCATATATTTT. Amino acid sequence: CASRETGSVNTIYF.

The chain joins TRBV28 to TRBJ1-2, with TRBD1 matching 11 bases. With 5 bases clipped from V and 4 bases from J, the junction kept 9 bases outside the gene matches. CDR1 is MDHEN and CDR2 is SYDVKM in the germline V gene. The CDR3 spans 16 residues. The CDR3, as DNA: TGTGCCAGCAGTCCACGAGGGACAGGGGGGCCCTATGGCTACACCTTC. It codes for CASSPRGTGGPYGYTF.

This clone was counted only a few times. The chain employs TRBV5-4 and TRBJ1-1, with D possibly matching TRBD1 (6 bases). V lost 0 bases to trimming and J lost 5 bases, with 14 bases between them. Germline V gene sequence: CDR1 SGHNT, CDR2 YYREEE (reference sequence). The CDR3 runs to 15 residues. Here the CDR3 reads CASSLGAGGYTEAFF. In nucleotides, the CDR3 is TGTGCCAGCAGCTTGGGGGCGGGGGGCTATACTGAAGCTTTCTTT. Full variable domain (remainder filled in from reference TRBV5-4 and TRBJ1-1): ETGVTQSPTHLIKTRGQQVTLRCSSQSGHNTVSWYQQALGQGPQFIFQYYREEENGRGNFPPRFSGLQFPNYSSELNVNALELDDSALYLCASSLGAGGYTEAFFGQGTRLTVV.

The genes are TRBV9 and TRBJ1-1; no clear D. Per the germline V gene, CDR1 is SGDLS and CDR2 is YYNGEE. Trimming left V 3 bases short and J 8 bases short, with 14 bases between. The CDR3 contains 13 residues. The CDR3 loop is CASSAEVAAEAFF. In DNA form, the CDR3 reads TGTGCCAGCAGCGCCGAGGTGGCAGCAGAAGCTTTCTTT.

The chain combines TRBV7-9 with TRBJ1-2, with TRBD1 matching over 8 bases. Trimming cost V 1 base and J 8 bases; bases outside gene matches: 9. The germline V gene encodes CDR1 SEHNR and CDR2 FQNEAQ (reference sequence). The CDR3 consists of 15 residues. In nucleotides, the CDR3 is TGTGCCAGCAGCTTAGGCCCCAAGACAGGGGAAGGCTACACCTTC. The encoded protein is CASSLGPKTGEGYTF.

V gene TRBV28 combines with J gene TRBJ1-3, with unresolved D. The CDR3 is 13 residues long. Germline CDR1 reads MDHEN; CDR2 reads SYDVKM. Deletions cut 5 bases from V and 3 bases from J, with 8 bases between. As DNA, the CDR3 is TGTGCCAGCAGTCTCGACATTGGAAACACCATATATTTT. This sequence encodes CASSLDIGNTIYF.

The V gene is TRBV29-1, the J gene TRBJ1-2, with no clear D. The germline V and J ends were trimmed by 6 bases and 8 bases, with 10 bases remaining between them. The CDR3 is made up of 10 amino acids. Germline CDR1 and CDR2: SQVTM and ANQGSEA. This CDR3 is CSVDTAGYTF. The CDR3 coding sequence is TGCAGCGTCGACACGGCGGGCTACACCTTC. Together with reference TRBV29-1 and TRBJ1-2, the CDR3 gives the full variable domain: SAVISQKPSRDICQRGTSLTIQCQVDSQVTMMFWYRQQPGQSLTLIATANQGSEATYESGFVIDKFPISRPNLTFSTLTVSNMSPEDSSIYLCSVDTAGYTFGSGTRLTVV.

V and J are TRBV7-2 and TRBJ2-2, with 10 nucleotides matching TRBD1. V lost 5 bases to trimming and J lost 4 bases; unmatched junction nucleotides: 4. This CDR3 has 15 amino acids. Germline CDR1 reads SGHTA; CDR2 reads FQGNSA. In DNA form, the CDR3 reads TGTGCCAGCAGCCCGAGGACAGGGGGCACCGGGGAGCTGTTTTTT. Its protein is CASSPRTGGTGELFF.

The chain joins TRBV18 to TRBJ1-4; 9 bases agree with TRBD1. Trimming at V came to 3 bases and at J to 8 bases, leaving 10 bases not matched to a gene. This CDR3 comprises 16 residues. In germline, CDR1 is KGHSH, CDR2 LQKENI. DNA of the CDR3: TGTGCCAGCTCACCTCGTTTGACAGGGGGAGACGAAAAACTGTTTTTT. Protein product: CASSPRLTGGDEKLFF.

The chain carries TRBV20-1 and TRBJ1-2; D is possibly TRBD1 (6 bases). Deletions cut 3 bases from V and 6 bases from J, with 11 bases between. Germline assignment: CDR1 DFQATT and CDR2 SNEGSKA (reference sequence). CDR3 length: 12 residues. The CDR3 protein is CSASGGGDGYTF. CDR3 sequence (DNA): TGCAGTGCTAGTGGGGGCGGGGATGGCTACACCTTC.

The chain recombines TRBV6-1 with TRBJ1-2; perhaps TRBD1 as D (5 bases). The CDR3 is made up of 14 amino acids. The V gene lost 6 bases and the J gene lost 4 bases, with 15 bases spanning the gap. The germline V gene encodes CDR1 MNHNS and CDR2 SASEGT. CDR3: CASRAWGEGYGYTF. DNA of the CDR3: TGTGCCAGCAGAGCATGGGGGGAAGGCTATGGCTACACCTTC.

The genes are TRBV5-5 and TRBJ2-5, with TRBD2 as a possible D gene (6 bases). Between the trimmed V and J ends, which lost 2 bases and 5 bases, there was a span of 13 bases. The CDR3 consists of 14 residues. Germline CDR1 SGHKS, CDR2 YYEKEE (reference sequence). CDR3 sequence (DNA): TGTGCCAGCAGCTTAAACGGGGGTATGGAGACCCAGTACTTC. Amino acid sequence: CASSLNGGMETQYF.

The chain recombines TRBV28 with TRBJ1-3; D unclear. Germline V gives CDR1 MDHEN, CDR2 SYDVKM. Between the trimmed V and J ends, which lost 4 bases and 8 bases, there was a span of 18 bases. The CDR3 loop spans 15 amino acids. The CDR3, as DNA: TGTGCCAGCAGTTCTCTGACGGGAACGTCTGACACCATATATTTT. Residues: CASSSLTGTSDTIYF.

The chain is built from TRBV5-1 and TRBJ1-1, with D possibly matching TRBD1 (6 bases). CDR1 and CDR2 from the germline V gene are SGHRS and YFSETQ. The CDR3 loop spans 14 amino acids. Trimming took 4 bases from V and 3 from J, leaving 13 bases between them. The CDR3 here is CASSPGEGYTEAFF. DNA of the CDR3: TGCGCCAGCAGCCCAGGGGAGGGCTACACTGAAGCTTTCTTT.

CDR3 amino acids: CASSYGDRNGEKLFF. The CDR3 DNA follows: TGTGCCAGCAGTTACGGAGACCGTAATGGTGAAAAACTGTTTTTT. The V gene is TRBV7-9, the J gene TRBJ1-4, with D unresolved. This CDR3 has 15 amino acids. The V and J ends lost 6 bases and 7 bases respectively, with 18 bases between them. Germline V lookup: CDR1 SEHNR, CDR2 FQNEAQ (reference sequence).

The rearrangement links TRBV19 to TRBJ1-6, with D possibly matching TRBD1 (6 bases). The germline V gene encodes CDR1 LNHDA and CDR2 SQIVND (reference sequence). V shed 7 bases and J shed 0 bases, with 13 bases lying between them. The CDR3 runs to 16 residues. CDR3 DNA sequence: TGTGCCAGTAATACGGGGGGCGGCTCCTATAATTCACCCCTCCACTTT. It translates to CASNTGGGSYNSPLHF.

This clone was seen a few times. The chain is built from TRBV27 and TRBJ1-2, with 7 nucleotides matching TRBD1. The J segment lost 3 bases and the V segment lost 0 bases, leaving 4 bases of the junction unmatched. CDR3 length: 15 residues. Germline V gives CDR1 MNHEY, CDR2 SMNVEV (reference sequence). The CDR3 here is CASSLSRGLYYGYTF. The CDR3 DNA follows: TGTGCCAGCAGTTTATCGAGGGGGCTCTACTATGGCTACACCTTC.

The chain couples TRBV27 to TRBJ1-2, with 10 bases fitting TRBD1. The CDR3 spans 14 residues. Per germline, CDR1 MNHEY and CDR2 SMNVEV (reference sequence). Trimming at V came to 5 bases and at J to 8 bases, leaving 8 bases not matched to a gene. CDR3 coding DNA: TGTGCCAGCAGTCCGGGACAGGGGTCGAGCGGCTACACCTTC. It yields the protein CASSPGQGSSGYTF.

The rearrangement uses TRBV28 and TRBJ1-2, with TRBD1 identical over 12 bases. From germline, CDR1 is MDHEN and CDR2 SYDVKM. The V segment lost 5 bases and the J segment 5 bases; nucleotides outside the gene matches: 15. The length of the CDR3 is 18 residues. The DNA of the CDR3 is TGTGCCAGCAGTCCAACCCGGGACAGGGGGCGCCGGGGTTATGGCTACACCTTC. Its translation: CASSPTRDRGRRGYGYTF.

The chain is built from TRBV10-3 and TRBJ1-1; D call uncertain. The CDR3 is 12 residues long. The germline V gene has CDR1 ENHRY and CDR2 SYGVKD. The V gene lost 6 bases and the J gene lost 11 bases, with 16 bases spanning the gap. In nucleotides, the CDR3 is TGTGCCATCAGCAGTACCCAGGAACTGGCTTTCTTT. This codes for CAISSTQELAFF.